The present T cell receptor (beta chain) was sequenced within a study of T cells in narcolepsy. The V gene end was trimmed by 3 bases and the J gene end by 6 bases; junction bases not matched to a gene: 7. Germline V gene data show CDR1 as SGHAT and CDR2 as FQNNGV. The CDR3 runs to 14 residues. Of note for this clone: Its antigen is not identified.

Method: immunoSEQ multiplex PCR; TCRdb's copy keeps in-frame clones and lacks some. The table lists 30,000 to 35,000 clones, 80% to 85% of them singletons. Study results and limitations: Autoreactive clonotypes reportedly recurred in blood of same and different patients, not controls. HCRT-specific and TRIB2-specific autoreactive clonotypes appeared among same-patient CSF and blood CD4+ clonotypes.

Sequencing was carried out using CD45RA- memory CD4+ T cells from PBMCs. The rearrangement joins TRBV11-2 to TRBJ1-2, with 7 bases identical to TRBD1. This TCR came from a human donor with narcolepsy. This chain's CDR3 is CASSFTGADNGYTF. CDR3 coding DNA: TGTGCCAGCAGCTTCACAGGGGCAGATAATGGCTACACCTTC.